The 15 T cell receptor beta chains below were found in one sample sequenced in a study of shared T cell receptors in the human thymus. Method: immunoSEQ multiplex PCR; TCRdb's copy keeps in-frame clones and lacks some. The table shows under 850,000 clones, with roughly 90% occurring only once. This same sample was also part of a study on human thymus T cells.

The sequenced material came from thymocytes. The origin of the receptors is a boy younger than two with a congenital heart defect.

The chain couples TRBV5-6 to TRBJ1-1; tentative D call: TRBD1 (5 bases). In germline, CDR1 is SGHDT, CDR2 YYEEEE. V lost 0 bases, J lost 0 bases, and 15 bases lay in between. The CDR3 has 17 amino acids. Here the CDR3 reads CASSLGQCPLMNTEAFF. CDR3 DNA sequence: TGTGCCAGCAGCTTGGGACAGTGCCCACTAATGAACACTGAAGCTTTCTTT.

The chain carries TRBV19 and TRBJ1-2; TRBD1 matches at 7 bases. The CDR3 totals 14 residues. V dropped 1 base and J dropped 4; count of bases not matched to a gene: 3. Germline V lookup: CDR1 LNHDA, CDR2 SQIVND (reference sequence). As DNA, the CDR3 is TGTGCCAGTAGTATAGGGCCAGGGGGCTATGGCTACACCTTC. This translates into CASSIGPGGYGYTF.

The chain has TRBV9 and TRBJ2-2; TRBD2 agrees at 15 bases. Germline V CDR1 and CDR2: SGDLS, YYNGEE. The V gene end was trimmed by 7 bases and the J gene end by 8 bases; junction bases not matched to a gene: 6. The CDR3 is 15 amino acids. The CDR3 DNA sequence: TGTGCCAGCGGACTAGCGGGAGGGCCGACGGGGGAGCTGTTTTTT. It yields the protein CASGLAGGPTGELFF.

The chain has TRBV30 and TRBJ2-3; TRBD2 aligns across 10 bases. V trimming: 2 bases; J trimming: 5 bases; junction bases outside the gene matches: 10. This CDR3 comprises 16 residues. Germline CDR1 GTSNPN, CDR2 SVGIG (reference sequence). The CDR3 DNA sequence: TGTGCCTGGAGTTCCCCCGGGACTAGCGCAAAAGATACGCAGTATTTT. Protein: CAWSSPGTSAKDTQYF.

The chain employs TRBV19 and TRBJ2-1; TRBD1 matches 8 bases. V was clipped by 6 bases and J by 8 bases; unmatched bases: 6. The CDR3 is 13 amino acids. Per the germline V gene, CDR1 is LNHDA and CDR2 is SQIVND (reference sequence). CDR3 residues: CASSRQGKHEQFF. Here the CDR3 DNA reads TGTGCCAGTAGCAGACAGGGGAAGCATGAGCAGTTCTTC.

The DNA of the CDR3 is TGTGCCAGCAGCTTAATAGGTGCGGCATCAATCGCGAACACCGGGGAGCTGTTTTTT. Its protein is CASSLIGAASIANTGELFF. V usage is TRBV7-9 and J usage is TRBJ2-2; D is undetermined. The CDR3 covers 19 residues. Trimming left V 2 bases short and J 0 bases short, with 19 bases between. Germline V gene sequence: CDR1 SEHNR, CDR2 FQNEAQ (reference sequence).

The rearrangement joins TRBV19 to TRBJ2-1; the match to TRBD2 covers 11 bases. Germline lookup yields CDR1 LNHDA and CDR2 SQIVND (reference sequence). The CDR3 spans 20 residues. Losses at the gene ends were 6 bases for V and 0 bases for J; bases not matched to a gene: 16. In DNA form, the CDR3 reads TGTGCCAGTAGCATCAGGTCGGGGACTAGCGGACCGAGCTCCTACAATGAGCAGTTCTTC. Residues: CASSIRSGTSGPSSYNEQFF.

The chain links TRBV5-1 to TRBJ2-3, with 8 bases aligning to TRBD2. Germline V gene data show CDR1 as SGHRS and CDR2 as YFSETQ. This CDR3 is 16 amino acids long. V lost 0 bases to trimming and J lost 2 bases; unmatched junction nucleotides: 5. In DNA, the CDR3 is TGCGCCAGCAGCTTGGGGCTAGCGGGTCTCACAGATACGCAGTATTTT. As protein: CASSLGLAGLTDTQYF.

This rearrangement joins TRBV28 to TRBJ1-4, with 7 bases aligning to TRBD1. CDR3 length: 16 residues. The trim removed 5 bases at V and 4 bases at J, leaving 10 bases unmatched. CDR1 and CDR2 from the germline V gene are MDHEN and SYDVKM. This CDR3 reads CASSPRQGFDNEKLFF. The DNA for the CDR3 is TGTGCCAGCAGTCCACGACAGGGATTTGATAATGAAAAACTGTTTTTT.

The chain combines TRBV29-1 with TRBJ2-5; D possibly corresponds to TRBD1 (6 bases). CDR3 length: 14 amino acids. Germline lookup yields CDR1 SQVTM and CDR2 ANQGSEA. The germline V and J ends were trimmed by 0 bases and 3 bases, with 11 bases remaining between them. The CDR3 sequence is CSVEDGNREETQYF. The CDR3 DNA follows: TGCAGCGTTGAAGATGGGAACAGGGAAGAGACCCAGTACTTC.

The chain combines TRBV29-1 with TRBJ2-1; 15 bases are shared with TRBD2. In germline, CDR1 is SQVTM, CDR2 ANQGSEA. The V and J ends lost 7 bases and 6 bases, in that order; junction bases with no gene match: 7. The CDR3 is made up of 15 amino acids. The CDR3: CSGGLAGGPSNEQFF. In DNA, the CDR3 is TGCAGCGGCGGACTAGCGGGAGGGCCGTCCAATGAGCAGTTCTTC.

Regarding this clone: In the same sample, other DNA sequences code for this CDR3. The chain combines TRBV27 with TRBJ2-7; D uncertain. Germline loops: CDR1 MNHEY, CDR2 SMNVEV (reference sequence). This CDR3 has 15 amino acids. Trimming removed 3 bases from V and 0 bases from J, with 12 bases in between. The CDR3 is CASSLGDSYSYEQYF. The CDR3 DNA reads TGTGCCAGCAGTTTGGGTGACTCATACTCCTACGAGCAGTACTTC.

This rearrangement joins TRBV27 to TRBJ2-6, with D possibly being TRBD1 (6 bases). V was clipped by 6 bases and J by 0 bases, with 15 bases between them. This CDR3 spans 17 amino acids. Germline V CDR1 and CDR2: MNHEY, SMNVEV (reference sequence). The CDR3 nucleotides read TGTGCCAGCAGGAAACAGGGAAGGGACTCTGGGGCCAACGTCCTGACTTTC. It is translated as CASRKQGRDSGANVLTF.

The V gene is TRBV6-1, the J gene TRBJ2-7; 7 bases line up with TRBD1. V lost 6 bases, J lost 2 bases, and 7 bases stayed unmatched. CDR1 and CDR2 (germline): MNHNS, SASEGT. The CDR3 extends over 14 amino acids. CDR3 protein: CASREMDRPYEQYF. The CDR3 DNA reads as TGTGCCAGCAGAGAGATGGACAGGCCCTACGAGCAGTACTTC.

This chain connects TRBV6-5 to TRBJ1-3, with D maybe TRBD1 (5 bases). V lost 8 bases to trimming and J lost 12 bases, with 17 bases between them. Germline values: CDR1 MNHEY, CDR2 SVGAGI. The length of the CDR3 is 12 residues. CDR3 in DNA: TGTGCCAGCCGGGGGGGAAAGGGTGGCATATATTTT. This sequence encodes CASRGGKGGIYF.